These 20 T cell receptor beta chains came from one sample sequenced in a study of human T cells and chemical hapten exposure. TCRdb re-analysed the RACE reads in MiXCR, keeping a single row per CDR3 protein. This sample carries roughly 40,000 distinct CDR3 sequences, 9.5% to 15% of them seen once, and the ten largest clones take 4.5% to 6%. The time point: pre-sensitization, week 0. Documented treatment: therapeutic diphenylcyclopropenone sensitization with weekly scalp DPC. This specimen was whole blood, taken in connection with sensitization to the hapten diphenylcyclopropenone (DPC). These receptors were taken from a woman between 25 and 40 years old with alopecia areata. Some clones in this sample may be carry-over from other donors' samples.

There are many counts of this clonotype. This chain uses TRBV10-3 with TRBJ2-1; D possibly matches TRBD1 or TRBD2 (5 bases each). The CDR3 extends over 13 amino acids. Germline-derived CDR1 and CDR2 are ENHRY and SYGVKD. Trimming removed 3 bases at V and 6 bases at J, with 9 bases between. CDR3 sequence reads: CAISELDSNEQFF. In DNA form, the CDR3 reads TGTGCCATCAGTGAACTAGACAGCAATGAGCAGTTCTTC.

This clonotype was seen repeatedly, ten times or more. The rearrangement uses TRBV7-2 and TRBJ1-3, with 9 bases identical to TRBD1. V shed 2 bases, J shed 0 bases, and the junction held 8 bases outside the gene matches. Germline V CDR1 and CDR2: SGHTA, FQGNSA. The CDR3 has 18 amino acids. The CDR3 DNA is TGTGCCAGCAGCTTAATGGCCGGGACAGGGTACTCTGGAAACACCATATATTTT. Translating it yields CASSLMAGTGYSGNTIYF.

This clonotype has at least ten counts. The chain joins TRBV7-8 to TRBJ2-5; possible D gene TRBD2, 5 bases. This CDR3 spans 14 amino acids. V was cut by 10 bases and J by 4 bases, with 19 bases left in between. CDR1 is SGHVS, CDR2 FQNEAQ, per germline. The CDR3 protein is CATSTSGGGETQYF. CDR3 nucleotide sequence: TGTGCCACTAGCACCTCCGGTGGAGGAGAGACCCAGTACTTC.

This clonotype appeared many times. The chain links TRBV3-1 to TRBJ1-1; D not certain. The V end was cut by 2 bases, the J end by 3 bases, with 10 bases between. From germline, CDR1 is LGHDT and CDR2 YNNKEL (reference sequence). CDR3 size: 14 residues. CDR3 sequence reads: CASSQMGGDTEAFF. The CDR3 coding sequence is TGTGCCAGCAGCCAAATGGGTGGAGACACTGAAGCTTTCTTT.

This clonotype was recorded at least ten times. The V gene is TRBV20-1, the J gene TRBJ2-3; possibly TRBD2 for D (6 bases). The V end was cut by 0 bases, the J end by 4 bases, with 20 bases between. CDR3 length: 17 residues. Per the germline V gene, CDR1 is DFQATT and CDR2 is SNEGSKA (reference sequence). The CDR3 DNA is TGCAGTGCTAGAGATCGGAGGGACTCCCCGGGCCCAGATACGCAGTATTTT. Its translation: CSARDRRDSPGPDTQYF.

This clonotype was picked up a small number of times. The gene calls are TRBV6-2 or TRBV6-3 and TRBJ2-3, with D tentatively TRBD1 or TRBD2 (5 bases each). The CDR3 covers 13 residues. In germline, CDR1 is MNHEY, CDR2 SVGEGT. Trimming cost V 7 bases and J 2 bases, with 10 bases left between them. This chain's CDR3 is CASIRDLTDTQYF. The DNA for the CDR3 is TGTGCCAGCATCCGGGACCTCACAGATACGCAGTATTTT.

Many counts were recorded for this clonotype. DNA of the CDR3: TGTGCCAGCAGTTACGACAGATATGAAAAACTGTTTTTT. Protein sequence: CASSYDRYEKLFF. The V call is TRBV6-2 or TRBV6-3, the J call TRBJ1-4; D is possibly TRBD1 (5 bases). The CDR3 length is 13 residues. The germline V and J ends were trimmed by 2 bases and 6 bases, with 7 bases remaining between them. Germline values: CDR1 MNHEY, CDR2 SVGEGT.

There are a few counts of this clonotype. The chain couples TRBV28 to TRBJ2-3; 9 bases map to TRBD1. This CDR3 has 17 amino acids. Germline values: CDR1 MDHEN, CDR2 SYDVKM. Trimming took 5 bases from V and 3 from J; bases not matched to a gene: 12. The CDR3 loop is CASSRSNRDRATDTQYF. Here the CDR3 DNA reads TGTGCCAGCAGTCGGTCAAACCGGGACAGGGCAACAGATACGCAGTATTTT.

This clonotype appeared many times. The chain has TRBV6-5 and TRBJ1-5; tentatively, D is TRBD1 (5 bases). The germline CDR1 and CDR2 sequences are MNHEY and SVGAGI. Trimming removed 2 bases from V and 7 bases from J, with 15 bases in between. The CDR3 has 15 residues. The CDR3: CASSYGKEGSQPQHF. The DNA for the CDR3 is TGTGCCAGCAGTTACGGCAAGGAGGGGTCACAGCCCCAGCATTTT.

This sequence joins TRBV29-1 and TRBJ2-1; unclear D gene. Trimming stripped 5 bases from V and 7 bases from J, with 9 bases between. The CDR3 loop spans 11 amino acids. Germline V gives CDR1 SQVTM, CDR2 ANQGSEA. Written as DNA, the CDR3 is TGCAGCGTTTTCGAGAGGAATGAGCAGTTCTTC. It codes for CSVFERNEQFF.

This clonotype was found a few times. V usage is TRBV15 and J usage is TRBJ1-5, with D hard to call. The germline gives CDR1 LNHNV, CDR2 YYDKDF (reference sequence). V lost 1 base to trimming and J lost 6 bases, with 4 bases between them. This CDR3 is 12 amino acids long. The CDR3 sequence: CATSRAVQPQHF. The CDR3 DNA is TGTGCCACCAGCAGAGCGGTTCAGCCCCAGCATTTT.

J is TRBJ2-1 and V is TRBV2, with D possibly TRBD2 on 5 matching bases. V shed 5 bases and J shed 5 bases, with 19 bases lying between them. Looked up from germline, CDR1 is SNHLY and CDR2 is FYNNEI. The CDR3 runs to 16 residues. The CDR3 reads CASSKEAASSHNEQFF. CDR3 nucleotides: TGTGCCAGCAGTAAGGAGGCCGCTAGCTCGCACAATGAGCAGTTCTTC.

This clonotype appeared many times. The V and J genes are TRBV3-1 and TRBJ1-1; D ambiguous. In germline, CDR1 is LGHDT, CDR2 YNNKEL (reference sequence). The CDR3 is made up of 16 amino acids. V lost 0 bases, J lost 4 bases, and 15 bases lay in between. The CDR3 nucleotides read TGTGCCAGCAGCCAAGAGACTCGACCCCTCGCCACTGAAGCTTTCTTT. Protein product: CASSQETRPLATEAFF.

This clonotype was seen only a few times. The chain uses TRBV7-3 and TRBJ2-1; unclear D gene. CDR3 length equals 13 residues. V was pared by 5 bases and J by 0 bases, with 5 bases between. Germline values: CDR1 SGHTA, CDR2 FQGTGA. The CDR3 coding sequence is TGTGCCAGCAGCATGGGCTCCTACAATGAGCAGTTCTTC. Translated: CASSMGSYNEQFF.

The gene calls are TRBV27 and TRBJ2-1, with D possibly TRBD2 on 5 matching bases. The length of the CDR3 is 19 residues. The germline gives CDR1 MNHEY, CDR2 SMNVEV (reference sequence). The V end lost 2 bases, the J end lost 9 bases, and 29 bases lay between the germline ends. The CDR3 sequence is CASSLAKEARPSPRGEQFF. The DNA for the CDR3 is TGTGCCAGCAGTTTAGCAAAGGAGGCTAGACCCTCACCCCGTGGTGAGCAGTTCTTC.

At least ten counts were recorded for this clonotype. This chain joins TRBV9 and TRBJ2-2; 7 nucleotides match TRBD2. V dropped 4 bases and J dropped 7; count of bases not matched to a gene: 16. The CDR3 spans 17 residues. Germline CDR1 and CDR2: SGDLS and YYNGEE. Written as DNA, the CDR3 is TGTGCCAGCAGCCCCCAGGGAGGCGGGAGTGCCCACGGGGAGCTGTTTTTT. This sequence encodes CASSPQGGGSAHGELFF. The complete variable domain, with remaining parts taken from reference TRBV9 and TRBJ2-2, reads DSGVTQTPKHLITATGQRVTLRCSPRSGDLSVYWYQQSLDQGLQFLIQYYNGEERAKGNILERFSAQQFPDLHSELNLSSLELGDSALYFCASSPQGGGSAHGELFFGEGSRLTVL.

This clonotype was counted a few times. The rearrangement joins TRBV7-2 to TRBJ2-1, with 10 bases that match TRBD2. CDR1 and CDR2 (germline): SGHTA, FQGNSA. J lost 6 bases, V lost 0 bases, and 8 bases had no gene match. This CDR3 has 17 residues. CDR3 amino acids: CASSLASSGSARNEQFF. CDR3 nucleotide sequence: TGTGCCAGCAGCTTAGCGTCTAGCGGGAGCGCTCGCAATGAGCAGTTCTTC.

This clonotype occurred a few times. The chain recombines TRBV4-3 with TRBJ2-6; no clear D gene. The germline V gene has CDR1 LGHNA and CDR2 YSLEER. The CDR3 contains 17 residues. Trimming stripped 1 base from V and 4 bases from J, with 14 bases between. This CDR3 reads CASSQGFQVSGANVLTF. The CDR3 bases are TGCGCCAGCAGCCAAGGCTTCCAGGTATCCGGGGCCAACGTCCTGACTTTC.

This clonotype was seen repeatedly, ten times or more. The chain has TRBV20-1 and TRBJ2-7; the match to TRBD2 covers 11 bases. Germline CDR1 reads DFQATT; CDR2 reads SNEGSKA (reference sequence). This CDR3 spans 15 amino acids. The V and J ends lost 4 bases and 4 bases, in that order; junction bases with no gene match: 9. CDR3 protein: CSATSMTSGKYEQYF. CDR3 nucleotide sequence: TGCAGTGCTACCTCGATGACTAGCGGGAAATACGAGCAGTACTTC.

Written as DNA, the CDR3 is TGCAGTGCTAGGGCCTCTAGCGGGAGTGGGAATGAGCAGTTCTTC. Protein: CSARASSGSGNEQFF. This rearrangement joins TRBV20-1 to TRBJ2-1; 10 nucleotides agree with TRBD2. The junction had 9 bases not matched to a gene; V was cut back by 3 bases and J by 7 bases. CDR3 size: 15 residues. CDR1 is DFQATT, CDR2 SNEGSKA, per germline (reference sequence).